This T cell receptor beta chain is from a study of shared clonotypes between healthy human individuals. CDR3 length: 15 amino acids. From germline, CDR1 is SEHNR and CDR2 FQNEAQ (reference sequence). With V trimmed by 5 bases and J by 0 bases, 2 bases remained unmatched. TCRdb keeps only in-frame clones here, not all; method: immunoSEQ multiplex PCR. The data hold roughly 650,000 clones, with almost 97% observed a single time. The sequence came from a woman under 40 in good health. The sample was naive CD4+ T cells sorted from blood. Subset denoted: CD45RA+ positively selected. The rearrangement joins TRBV7-9 to TRBJ1-3; 9 nucleotides agree with TRBD1. The CDR3 loop reads CASSRDRVSGNTIYF. CDR3 bases: TGTGCCAGCAGCCGGGACAGGGTCTCTGGAAACACCATATATTTT.